These 6 T cell receptor beta chains share one sample of origin, sequenced in a study of T cells after yellow fever vaccination. TCRdb called the 5' RACE reads again in MiXCR, with one record for every CDR3 protein. The sample lists some 670,000 distinct CDR3 sequences, approximately 13% occurring once. The sequencing here drew on PBMCs, taken on the day of the yellow fever booster vaccination. The receptors stem from a man aged 30-40 years who received the YFV17D yellow fever vaccine.

A few counts support this clonotype. The chain employs TRBV10-3 and TRBJ2-2; TRBD2 matches 8 bases. Trimming cost V 10 bases and J 6 bases; bases outside gene matches: 16. The CDR3 is made up of 16 amino acids. CDR1 and CDR2 (germline): ENHRY, SYGVKD. CDR3 in amino acids: CATEQGTSIVAGELFF. In DNA form, the CDR3 reads TGTGCCACGGAGCAGGGGACTAGTATCGTCGCCGGGGAGCTGTTTTTT.

This clonotype was seen at least ten times. V is TRBV5-1 and J is TRBJ2-1; 7 bases align to TRBD1. The germline gives CDR1 SGHRS, CDR2 YFSETQ. With 0 bases clipped from V and 6 bases from J, the junction kept 0 bases outside the gene matches. CDR3 length: 13 amino acids. CDR3 sequence reads: CASSLGQGNEQFF. The CDR3 DNA follows: TGCGCCAGCAGCTTGGGACAGGGCAATGAGCAGTTCTTC. The full variable domain, rest sourced from reference TRBV5-1 and TRBJ2-1, is KAGVTQTPRYLIKTRGQQVTLSCSPISGHRSVSWYQQTPGQGLQFLFEYFSETQRNKGNFPGRFSGRQFSNSRSEMNVSTLELGDSALYLCASSLGQGNEQFFGPGTRLTVL.

This clonotype was counted only a few times. The chain joins TRBV7-6 to TRBJ1-1; the match to TRBD1 covers 10 bases. CDR1 and CDR2 (germline): SGHVS, FNYEAQ. This CDR3 is 13 amino acids long. J lost 8 bases, V lost 5 bases, and 5 bases had no gene match. In nucleotides, the CDR3 is TGTGCCAGCAGCAACCGGGACAGGGGAGAAGCTTTCTTT. This sequence encodes CASSNRDRGEAFF.

There are a few counts of this clonotype. This rearrangement joins TRBV30 to TRBJ2-1; maybe TRBD1 (6 bases). Germline CDR1 and CDR2: GTSNPN and SVGIG (reference sequence). Trimming cost V 0 bases and J 8 bases, with 11 bases left between them. The CDR3 length is 13 residues. CDR3 bases: TGTGCCTGGAGTGTAGCCGACAGGCATGAGCAGTTCTTC. This codes for CAWSVADRHEQFF.

The chain carries TRBV7-6 and TRBJ2-1, with D hard to call. Per the germline V gene, CDR1 is SGHVS and CDR2 is FNYEAQ. The CDR3 runs 15 residues. Trimming removed 1 base from V and 7 bases from J, with 14 bases in between. The CDR3 region is CASSLVEDSSNEQFF. The DNA for the CDR3 is TGTGCCAGCAGCTTAGTCGAGGATTCTTCAAATGAGCAGTTCTTC.

The J gene is TRBJ2-7, the V gene TRBV2; TRBD1 matches 9 bases. CDR3 size: 12 residues. Germline CDR1 SNHLY, CDR2 FYNNEI. V gave up 10 bases and J gave up 1 base; unmatched junction bases: 2. CDR3 in DNA: TGTGCCACCGGACAGGGGTCCTACGAGCAGTACTTC. Translating it yields CATGQGSYEQYF.